This TCR beta chain was obtained from a study of blood T cell repertoires in COVID-19. Sequencing was performed with immunoSEQ multiplex PCR; in TCRdb, only in-frame clones are kept and a portion is missing. The sample holds 150,000 or so clones, about 90% seen once. CDR1 and CDR2 from the germline V gene are ENHRY and SYGVKD. This CDR3 contains 11 residues. The V end lost 11 bases, the J end lost 5 bases, and 12 bases lay between the germline ends. This TCR came from a man older than 75 with acute or convalescent COVID-19. The specimen sequenced was peripheral blood. The chain carries TRBV10-3 and TRBJ1-2; no firm D call. The CDR3 sequence: CAASGAYGYTF. In DNA, the CDR3 is TGTGCCGCCTCTGGAGCTTATGGCTACACCTTC.